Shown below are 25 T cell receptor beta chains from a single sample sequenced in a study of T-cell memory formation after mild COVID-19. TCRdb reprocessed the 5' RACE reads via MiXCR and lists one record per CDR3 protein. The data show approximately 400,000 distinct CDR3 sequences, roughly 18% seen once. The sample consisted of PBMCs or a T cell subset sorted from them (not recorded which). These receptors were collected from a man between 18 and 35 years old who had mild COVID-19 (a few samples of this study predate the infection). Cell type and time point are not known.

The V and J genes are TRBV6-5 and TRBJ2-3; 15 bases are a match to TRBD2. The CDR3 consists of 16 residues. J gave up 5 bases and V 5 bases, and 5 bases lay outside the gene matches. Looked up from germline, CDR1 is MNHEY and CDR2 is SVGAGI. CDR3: CASSTRTSGRGDTQYF. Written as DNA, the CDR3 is TGTGCCAGCAGTACTAGGACTAGCGGGAGGGGAGATACGCAGTATTTT.

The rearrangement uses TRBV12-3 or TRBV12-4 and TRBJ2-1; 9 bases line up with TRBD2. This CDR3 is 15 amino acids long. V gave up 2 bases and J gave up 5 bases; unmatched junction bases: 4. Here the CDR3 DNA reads TGTGCCAGCAGTTTAACTAGCGGGTCACACAATGAGCAGTTCTTC. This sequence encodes CASSLTSGSHNEQFF.

The CDR3 DNA reads TGTGCCAGTAGTATGGACGGTAATAGCAATCAGCCCCAGCATTTT. Translating it yields CASSMDGNSNQPQHF. V gene TRBV19 combines with J gene TRBJ1-5; unclear D gene. The V gene's germline CDR1 is LNHDA and CDR2 SQIVND (reference sequence). The CDR3 has 15 amino acids. V was clipped by 3 bases and J by 0 bases, with 9 bases between them.

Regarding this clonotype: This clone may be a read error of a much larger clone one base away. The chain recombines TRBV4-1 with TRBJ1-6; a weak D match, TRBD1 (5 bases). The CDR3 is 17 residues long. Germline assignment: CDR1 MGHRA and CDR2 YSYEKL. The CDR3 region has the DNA TGCGCCAGCAGCCAGATGGGACGGGGGGAATTGGGTTCACACCTCCACTTT. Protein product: CASSQMGRGELGSHLHF.

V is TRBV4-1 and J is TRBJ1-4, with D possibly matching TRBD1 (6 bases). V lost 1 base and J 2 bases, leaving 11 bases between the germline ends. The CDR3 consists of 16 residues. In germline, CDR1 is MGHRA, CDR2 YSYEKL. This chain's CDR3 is CASSQGAGATNEKLFF. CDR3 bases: TGCGCCAGCAGCCAAGGGGCAGGGGCGACTAATGAAAAACTGTTTTTT.

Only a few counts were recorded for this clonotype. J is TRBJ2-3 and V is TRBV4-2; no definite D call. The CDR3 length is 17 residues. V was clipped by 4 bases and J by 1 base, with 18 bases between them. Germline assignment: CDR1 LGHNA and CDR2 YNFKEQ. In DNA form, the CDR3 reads TGTGCCAGCAGCCCTCCCCTGGGCGGAAGACGCACAGATACGCAGTATTTT. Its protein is CASSPPLGGRRTDTQYF.

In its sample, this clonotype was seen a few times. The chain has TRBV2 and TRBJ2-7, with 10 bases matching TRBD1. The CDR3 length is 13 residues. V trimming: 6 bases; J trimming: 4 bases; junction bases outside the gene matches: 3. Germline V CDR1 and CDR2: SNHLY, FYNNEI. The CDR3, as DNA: TGTGCCAGCAGACGGACAGGGGGTTACGAGCAGTACGTC. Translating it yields CASRRTGGYEQYV.

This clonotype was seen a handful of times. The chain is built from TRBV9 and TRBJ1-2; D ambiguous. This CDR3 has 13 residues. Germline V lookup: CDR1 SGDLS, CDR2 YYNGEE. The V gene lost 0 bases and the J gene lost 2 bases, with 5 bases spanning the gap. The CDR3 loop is CASSVEQNYGYTF. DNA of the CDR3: TGTGCCAGCAGCGTAGAACAGAACTATGGCTACACCTTC. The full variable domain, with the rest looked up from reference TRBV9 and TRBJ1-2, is DSGVTQTPKHLITATGQRVTLRCSPRSGDLSVYWYQQSLDQGLQFLIQYYNGEERAKGNILERFSAQQFPDLHSELNLSSLELGDSALYFCASSVEQNYGYTFGSGTRLTVV.

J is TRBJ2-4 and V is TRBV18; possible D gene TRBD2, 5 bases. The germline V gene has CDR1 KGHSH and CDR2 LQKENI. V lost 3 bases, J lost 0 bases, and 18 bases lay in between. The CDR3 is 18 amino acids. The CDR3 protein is CASSPPTDGILAKNIQYF. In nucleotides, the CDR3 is TGTGCCAGCTCACCGCCAACCGACGGGATTCTAGCCAAAAACATTCAGTACTTC.

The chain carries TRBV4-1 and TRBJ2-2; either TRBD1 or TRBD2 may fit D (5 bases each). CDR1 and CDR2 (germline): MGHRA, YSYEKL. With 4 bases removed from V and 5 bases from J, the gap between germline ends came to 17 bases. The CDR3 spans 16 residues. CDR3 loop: CASSPGASGGTGELFF. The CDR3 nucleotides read TGCGCCAGCAGCCCCGGGGCTAGTGGGGGAACCGGGGAGCTGTTTTTT.

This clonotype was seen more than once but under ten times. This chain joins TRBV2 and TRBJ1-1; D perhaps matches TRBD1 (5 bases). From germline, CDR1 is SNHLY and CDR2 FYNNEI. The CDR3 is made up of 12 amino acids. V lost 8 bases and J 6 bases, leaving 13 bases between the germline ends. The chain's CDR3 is CASLGGAAEAFF. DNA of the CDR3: TGTGCCAGCCTAGGTGGGGCCGCTGAAGCTTTCTTT. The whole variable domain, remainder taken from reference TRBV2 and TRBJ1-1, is EPEVTQTPSHQVTQMGQEVILRCVPISNHLYFYWYRQILGQKVEFLVSFYNNEISEKSEIFDDQFSVERPDGSNFTLKIRSTKLEDSAMYFCASLGGAAEAFFGQGTRLTVV.

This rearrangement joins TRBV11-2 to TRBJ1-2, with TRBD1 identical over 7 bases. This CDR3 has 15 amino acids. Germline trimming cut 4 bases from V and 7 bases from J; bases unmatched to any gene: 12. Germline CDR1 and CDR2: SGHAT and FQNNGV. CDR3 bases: TGTGCCAGCAGCTCCTACCTAAGACAGGGTAGTGGCTACACCTTC. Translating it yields CASSSYLRQGSGYTF.

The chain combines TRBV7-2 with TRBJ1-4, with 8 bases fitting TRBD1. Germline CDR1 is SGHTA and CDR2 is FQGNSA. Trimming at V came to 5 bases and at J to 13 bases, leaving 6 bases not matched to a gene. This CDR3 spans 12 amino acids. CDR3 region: CASSPGQGGLFF. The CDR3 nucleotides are TGTGCCAGCAGCCCAGGACAGGGTGGACTGTTTTTT. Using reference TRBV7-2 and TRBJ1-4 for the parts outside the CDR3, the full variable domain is GAGVSQSPSNKVTEKGKDVELRCDPISGHTALYWYRQSLGQGLEFLIYFQGNSAPDKSGLPSDRFSAERTGGSVSTLTIQRTQQEDSAVYLCASSPGQGGLFFGSGTQLSVL.

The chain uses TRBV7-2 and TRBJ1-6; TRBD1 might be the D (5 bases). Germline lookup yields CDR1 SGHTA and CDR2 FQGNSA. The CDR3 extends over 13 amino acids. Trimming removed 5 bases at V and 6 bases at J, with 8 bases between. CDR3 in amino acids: CASSPDSNSPLHF. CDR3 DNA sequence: TGTGCCAGCAGCCCAGACAGTAATTCACCCCTCCACTTT.

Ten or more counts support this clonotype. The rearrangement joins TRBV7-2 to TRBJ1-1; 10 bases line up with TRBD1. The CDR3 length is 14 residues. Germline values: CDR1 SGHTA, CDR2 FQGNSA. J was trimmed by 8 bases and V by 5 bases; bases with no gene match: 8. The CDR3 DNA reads TGTGCCAGCAGCCGGAGGACAGGGGGAGAAGAAGCTTTCTTT. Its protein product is CASSRRTGGEEAFF.

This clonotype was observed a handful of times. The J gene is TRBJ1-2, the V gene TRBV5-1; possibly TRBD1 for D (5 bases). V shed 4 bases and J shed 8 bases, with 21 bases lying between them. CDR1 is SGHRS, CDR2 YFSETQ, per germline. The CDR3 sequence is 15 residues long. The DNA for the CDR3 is TGCGCCAGCAGCGAGACAGCCCCTCTCTCGATCGGCTACACCTTC. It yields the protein CASSETAPLSIGYTF.

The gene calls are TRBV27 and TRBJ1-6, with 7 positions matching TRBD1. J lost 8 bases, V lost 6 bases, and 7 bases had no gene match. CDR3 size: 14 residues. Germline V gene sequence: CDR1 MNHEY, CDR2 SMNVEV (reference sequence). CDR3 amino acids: CASRRDSKDSPLHF. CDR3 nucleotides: TGTGCCAGCAGGAGGGACAGCAAGGATTCACCCCTCCACTTT.

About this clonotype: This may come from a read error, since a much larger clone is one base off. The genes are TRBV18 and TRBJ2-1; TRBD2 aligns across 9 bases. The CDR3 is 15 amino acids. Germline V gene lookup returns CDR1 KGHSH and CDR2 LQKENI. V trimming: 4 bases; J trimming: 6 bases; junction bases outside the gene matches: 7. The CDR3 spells CASSHPGAGGNEQFF. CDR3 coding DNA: TGTGCCAGCTCACATCCTGGAGCGGGGGGCAATGAGCAGTTCTTC.

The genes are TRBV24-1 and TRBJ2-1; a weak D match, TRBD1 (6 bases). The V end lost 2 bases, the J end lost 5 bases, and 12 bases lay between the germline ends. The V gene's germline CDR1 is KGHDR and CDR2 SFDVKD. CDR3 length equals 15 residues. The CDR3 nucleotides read TGTGCCACCAGTGATTCCCAGGACAGAAACAATGAGCAGTTCTTC. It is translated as CATSDSQDRNNEQFF.

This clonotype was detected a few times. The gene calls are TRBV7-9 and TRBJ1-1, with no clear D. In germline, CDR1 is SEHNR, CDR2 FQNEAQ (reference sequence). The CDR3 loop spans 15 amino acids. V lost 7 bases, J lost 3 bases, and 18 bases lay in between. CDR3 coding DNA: TGTGCCAGCAACATACCCCATGGTGGGGACACTGAAGCTTTCTTT. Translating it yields CASNIPHGGDTEAFF.

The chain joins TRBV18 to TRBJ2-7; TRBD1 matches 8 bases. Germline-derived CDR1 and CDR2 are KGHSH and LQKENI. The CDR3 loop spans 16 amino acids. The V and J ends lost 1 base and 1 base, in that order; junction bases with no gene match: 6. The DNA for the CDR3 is TGTGCCAGCTCACCACGGTGGACAGGGACTTCCTACGAGCAGTACTTC. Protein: CASSPRWTGTSYEQYF.

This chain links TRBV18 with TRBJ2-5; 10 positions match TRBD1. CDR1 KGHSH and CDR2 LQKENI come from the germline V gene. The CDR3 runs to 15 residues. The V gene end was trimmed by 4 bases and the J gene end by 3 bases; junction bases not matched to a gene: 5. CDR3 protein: CASSQRGTGEETQYF. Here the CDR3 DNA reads TGTGCCAGCTCACAACGAGGGACAGGGGAAGAGACCCAGTACTTC. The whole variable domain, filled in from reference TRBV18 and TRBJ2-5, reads NAGVMQNPRHLVRRRGQEARLRCSPMKGHSHVYWYRQLPEEGLKFMVYLQKENIIDESGMPKERFSAEFPKEGPSILRIQQVVRGDSAAYFCASSQRGTGEETQYFGPGTRLLVL.

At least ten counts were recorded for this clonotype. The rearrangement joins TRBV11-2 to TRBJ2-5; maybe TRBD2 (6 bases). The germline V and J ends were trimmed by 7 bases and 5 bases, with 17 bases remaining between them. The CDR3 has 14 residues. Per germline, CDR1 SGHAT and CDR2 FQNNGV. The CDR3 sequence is CASTPRGSGETQYF. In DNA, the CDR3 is TGTGCCAGCACCCCCCGGGGGTCGGGCGAGACCCAGTACTTC.

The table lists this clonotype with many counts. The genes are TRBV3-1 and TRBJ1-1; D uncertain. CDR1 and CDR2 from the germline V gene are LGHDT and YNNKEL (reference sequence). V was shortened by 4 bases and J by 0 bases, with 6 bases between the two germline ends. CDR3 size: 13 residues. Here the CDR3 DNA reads TGTGCCAGCAGCCGCTCGATGAACACTGAAGCTTTCTTT. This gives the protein CASSRSMNTEAFF.

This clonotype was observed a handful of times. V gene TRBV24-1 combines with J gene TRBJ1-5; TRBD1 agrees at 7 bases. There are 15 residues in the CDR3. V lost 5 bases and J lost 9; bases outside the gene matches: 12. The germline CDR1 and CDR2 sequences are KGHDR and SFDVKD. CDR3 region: CATSAGTEAIRPQHF. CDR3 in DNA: TGTGCCACCAGTGCGGGGACAGAGGCAATCAGGCCCCAGCATTTT.